A selection of T cell receptor beta chains follows, all from one sample in a study of spatial heterogeneity in lung cancer. TCRdb ran MiXCR on the 5' RACE reads and lists one entry per CDR3 protein. The sample shows roughly 82,000 distinct CDR3 sequences, around an eighth of them seen only once. The sequencing used PBMCs, collected at surgery. These receptors all stem from a male donor with early-stage non-small cell lung cancer. The CDR3 runs from the conserved cysteine through the conserved F or W. A D gene is named only where the DNA matches it firmly. A clone size is listed for some rows: how often the clone was seen (once, few, many), or a class if it is expanded.

D gene	J gene	V gene	clone size	CDR3 DNA	CDR3 protein
NA	TRBJ2-5	TRBV6-5	few	TGTGCCAGCAGTTACTCCCTGGATAGAGAGACCCAGTACTTC	CASSYSLDRETQYF
TRBD1	TRBJ2-4	TRBV29-1	NA	TGCAGCGTTCCGGGACAGGAAAACATTCAGTACTTC	CSVPGQENIQYF
NA	TRBJ2-5	TRBV20-1	NA	TGCAGTGCTACCCCGGGACCTTTACAAGAGACCCAGTACTTC	CSATPGPLQETQYF
NA	TRBJ2-3	TRBV5-4	NA	TGTGCCAGCAGCTTGGCCAGGACAGAGGATACGCAGTATTTT	CASSLARTEDTQYF
NA	TRBJ2-5	TRBV29-1	NA	TGCAGGGCCGGCCCCGGGGCGGAAGAGACCCAGTACTTC	CRAGPGAEETQYF
NA	TRBJ2-7	TRBV21-1	NA	TGTGCCAGCAGCAAAGAGGGGACAGACAGCTTGTGGGAGCAGTACTTC	CASSKEGTDSLWEQYF
NA	TRBJ1-2	TRBV29-1	many	TGCAGCGTCGGAGGGGGTGACTATGGCTACACCTTC	CSVGGGDYGYTF
TRBD2	TRBJ2-3	TRBV5-1	NA	TGCGCCAGCAGCTTGGGACGTCGTAGCGGGAGCACAGATACGCAGTATTTT	CASSLGRRSGSTDTQYF
NA	TRBJ1-1	TRBV25-1	few	TGTGCCAGCAACAGGAACACTGAAGCTTTCTTT	CASNRNTEAFF
TRBD1	TRBJ1-4	TRBV5-1	many	TGCGCCAGCAGCCTTCAGGGGGCTAATGAAAAACTGTTTTTT	CASSLQGANEKLFF
TRBD2	TRBJ2-3	TRBV11-2	NA	TGTGCCAGCAGCTTGCGAGCGGGAGACAGGACAGATACGCAGTATTTT	CASSLRAGDRTDTQYF
TRBD2	TRBJ2-2	TRBV29-1	NA	TGCAGCGTCCAGACTAGCGGTAACACCGGGGAGCTGTTTTTT	CSVQTSGNTGELFF
NA	TRBJ2-3	TRBV7-2	NA	TGTGCCAGCAGCTTAAATAGGGGGGCCTACACAGATACGCAGTATTTT	CASSLNRGAYTDTQYF
NA	TRBJ2-7	TRBV5-4	few	TGTGCCAGCAGCTCAGCCCCCGCTCGGGAGCAGTACTTC	CASSSAPAREQYF
TRBD1	TRBJ1-4	TRBV6-6	few	TGTGCCAGCAGCCCAACAGGGGAAGTTTATGAAAAACTGTTTTTT	CASSPTGEVYEKLFF
NA	TRBJ1-5	TRBV6-1	NA	TGTGCCAGCAGTGAGGCTCCCCGGGGTCAGCCCCAGCATTTT	CASSEAPRGQPQHF
TRBD2	TRBJ2-1	TRBV5-1	few	TGCGCCAGCAGCTTGGTACGGGGGGGGATCAATGAGCAGTTCTTC	CASSLVRGGINEQFF
NA	TRBJ2-5	TRBV12-3/TRBV12-4	many	TGTGCCAGCAGTTTACGGGGGGCCGAAGAGACCCAGTACTTC	CASSLRGAEETQYF
TRBD2	TRBJ2-7	TRBV27	NA	TGTGCCAGCAGCCCCATCCTCCGTGGGCGGAATTCTTACTTTCAAAACAGCGGGGCCTACGAGCAGTACTTC	CASSPILRGRNSYFQNSGAYEQYF
NA	TRBJ2-3	TRBV2	few	TGTGCCAGCAGTGAAGCAGGTGGGGTGGCAGATACGCAGTATTTT	CASSEAGGVADTQYF
NA	TRBJ1-5	TRBV6-2/TRBV6-3	few	TGTGCCAGCACCGCAGGGCGCAATCAGCCCCAGCATTTT	CASTAGRNQPQHF
TRBD2	TRBJ2-7	TRBV6-2/TRBV6-3	many	TGTGCCAGCAGTTTGTTTAACGGACTAGCGGGAGCCGAGCAGTACTTC	CASSLFNGLAGAEQYF